This entry lists 25 T cell receptor beta chains sequenced from one sample in a study of blood T cell repertoires in COVID-19. Assay used: immunoSEQ multiplex PCR; TCRdb lists only in-frame clones, some missing. The table lists roughly 290,000 clones, approximately 91% of them singletons, with 1.5% to 2% in the top ten. The sequenced material came from PBMCs or T cells enriched from blood (not recorded which). The receptors come from a middle-aged woman who had recovered from COVID-19.

The gene calls are TRBV6-1 and TRBJ1-3; D remains unclear. Germline CDR1 reads MNHNS; CDR2 reads SASEGT. V lost 0 bases to trimming and J lost 5 bases, with 11 bases between them. CDR3 length: 15 residues. In DNA, the CDR3 is TGTGCCAGCAGTGAAGCTTTTTCGGGGAGAAACACCATATATTTT. As protein: CASSEAFSGRNTIYF.

This clone was recorded once. The chain has TRBV9 and TRBJ2-5, with 9 bases identical to TRBD2. Germline CDR1 is SGDLS and CDR2 is YYNGEE. The CDR3 consists of 13 residues. V dropped 6 bases and J dropped 2; count of bases not matched to a gene: 2. CDR3 protein: CASTRGGQETQYF. CDR3 nucleotide sequence: TGTGCCAGCACGCGGGGGGGGCAAGAGACCCAGTACTTC.

The chain joins TRBV5-1 to TRBJ2-2, with a tentative D call TRBD2 (7 bases). The CDR3 consists of 17 residues. The V end lost 3 bases, the J end lost 5 bases, and 20 bases lay between the germline ends. Germline V gene lookup returns CDR1 SGHRS and CDR2 YFSETQ. In DNA, the CDR3 is TGCGCCAGCAGCTCCGACATTTCGGGGGGCTGGACCGGGGAGCTGTTTTTT. Protein: CASSSDISGGWTGELFF.

The J gene is TRBJ1-6, the V gene TRBV5-1, with D maybe TRBD1 (6 bases). V was clipped by 0 bases and J by 6 bases, with 10 bases between them. The CDR3 runs 15 residues. Germline V gene data show CDR1 as SGHRS and CDR2 as YFSETQ. The CDR3 loop is CASSLAQGGNSPLHF. CDR3 in DNA: TGCGCCAGCAGCTTGGCACAGGGCGGTAATTCACCCCTCCACTTT.

The chain carries TRBV6-2 or TRBV6-3 and TRBJ2-2; D is perhaps TRBD1 (6 bases). The CDR3 extends over 16 amino acids. Germline V gives CDR1 MNHEY, CDR2 SVGEGT. The V end was cut by 5 bases, the J end by 3 bases, with 16 bases between. CDR3 sequence reads: CASSPYGQSDTGELFF. Here the CDR3 DNA reads TGTGCCAGCAGTCCCTACGGACAGTCAGACACCGGGGAGCTGTTTTTT.

J is TRBJ1-2 and V is TRBV6-4, with 8 positions matching TRBD1. The CDR3 has 15 residues. V lost 2 bases and J lost 4; bases outside the gene matches: 6. Germline lookup yields CDR1 MRHNA and CDR2 SNTAGT. CDR3 sequence reads: CASSDQGQGPYGYTF. Written as DNA, the CDR3 is TGTGCCAGCAGTGACCAAGGACAGGGCCCCTATGGCTACACCTTC.

The chain uses TRBV6-5 and TRBJ1-5; D is perhaps TRBD1 (5 bases). Germline V gives CDR1 MNHEY, CDR2 SVGAGI. The germline V and J ends were trimmed by 4 bases and 7 bases, with 11 bases remaining between them. This CDR3 comprises 13 residues. The chain's CDR3 is CASSLGGGQPQHF. In nucleotides, the CDR3 is TGTGCCAGCAGTTTGGGGGGAGGGCAGCCCCAGCATTTT.

The rearrangement links TRBV7-9 to TRBJ1-2; no definite D call. The germline CDR1 and CDR2 sequences are SEHNR and FQNEAQ (reference sequence). The CDR3 loop spans 13 amino acids. V lost 4 bases, J lost 6 bases, and 12 bases lay in between. The CDR3 protein is CASSSAGWNGYTF. CDR3 DNA: TGTGCCAGCAGCTCGGCCGGGTGGAATGGCTACACCTTC.

This clone was counted once. The chain recombines TRBV4-1 with TRBJ1-6; possible D gene TRBD1, 5 bases. Per germline, CDR1 MGHRA and CDR2 YSYEKL. The CDR3 runs to 13 residues. V lost 0 bases and J 19 bases, leaving 16 bases between the germline ends. CDR3: CASSQDRTRPLHF. The CDR3 region has the DNA TGCGCCAGCAGCCAAGATCGGACAAGACCCTTACACTTT.

The V call is TRBV5-1, the J call TRBJ2-3; 7 bases line up with TRBD1. The CDR3 has 14 amino acids. CDR1 and CDR2 from the germline V gene are SGHRS and YFSETQ. J was trimmed by 3 bases and V by 0 bases; bases with no gene match: 1. Written as DNA, the CDR3 is TGCGCCAGCAGCTTGGGGGACAGTACAGATACGCAGTATTTT. Encoded protein: CASSLGDSTDTQYF. The whole variable domain, filled in from reference TRBV5-1 and TRBJ2-3, reads KAGVTQTPRYLIKTRGQQVTLSCSPISGHRSVSWYQQTPGQGLQFLFEYFSETQRNKGNFPGRFSGRQFSNSRSEMNVSTLELGDSALYLCASSLGDSTDTQYFGPGTRLTVL.

This chain links TRBV10-3 with TRBJ2-7, with 7 bases aligning to TRBD2. The CDR3 extends over 14 amino acids. With V trimmed by 3 bases and J by 12 bases, 14 bases remained unmatched. In germline, CDR1 is ENHRY, CDR2 SYGVKD. This CDR3 is CAISDNGLDSVRYF. In DNA form, the CDR3 reads TGTGCCATCAGTGATAATGGACTAGACTCCGTTCGGTACTTC.

As DNA, the CDR3 is TGCAGCGTTGAGTATATGACCGGGGAGCTGTTTTTT. It translates to CSVEYMTGELFF. V is TRBV29-1 and J is TRBJ2-2, with unresolved D. The length of the CDR3 is 12 residues. Germline CDR1 is SQVTM and CDR2 is ANQGSEA. Between the trimmed V and J ends, which lost 3 bases and 5 bases, there was a span of 7 bases.

In this sample, this clone turned up a few times. J is TRBJ1-2 and V is TRBV5-1; D unresolved. This CDR3 has 15 amino acids. Trimming removed 4 bases from V and 4 bases from J, with 17 bases in between. The germline gives CDR1 SGHRS, CDR2 YFSETQ. CDR3 sequence: CASSPAGGDGYGYTF. As DNA, the CDR3 is TGCGCCAGCAGCCCGGCCGGCGGAGATGGCTATGGCTACACCTTC.

The genes are TRBV2 and TRBJ1-2, with 9 bases fitting TRBD1. V lost 7 bases and J lost 3; bases outside the gene matches: 6. The CDR3 sequence is 14 residues long. Germline CDR1 is SNHLY and CDR2 is FYNNEI. This CDR3 reads CASIGRTGDYGYTF. DNA for the CDR3: TGTGCCAGCATCGGCAGGACAGGGGACTATGGCTACACCTTC. Full variable domain (rest looked up from reference TRBV2 and TRBJ1-2): EPEVTQTPSHQVTQMGQEVILRCVPISNHLYFYWYRQILGQKVEFLVSFYNNEISEKSEIFDDQFSVERPDGSNFTLKIRSTKLEDSAMYFCASIGRTGDYGYTFGSGTRLTVV.

The chain is built from TRBV5-1 and TRBJ1-1, with D perhaps TRBD1 (6 bases). V was trimmed by 0 bases and J by 11 bases, leaving 17 bases between them. The V gene's germline CDR1 is SGHRS and CDR2 YFSETQ. CDR3 length equals 14 residues. The CDR3, as DNA: TGCGCCAGCAGCTTGGCCGAAGGGGGAAGGCGGGCTTTCTTT. This sequence encodes CASSLAEGGRRAFF.

The V call is TRBV5-1, the J call TRBJ2-7, with 7 bases identical to TRBD1. Trimming at V came to 4 bases and at J to 7 bases, leaving 11 bases not matched to a gene. CDR3 length: 14 residues. Germline lookup yields CDR1 SGHRS and CDR2 YFSETQ. The CDR3 is CASSPDRPDGEQYF. The CDR3 DNA reads TGCGCCAGCAGCCCGGACAGGCCGGATGGGGAGCAGTACTTC. Filled out from reference TRBV5-1 and TRBJ2-7, the complete variable domain reads KAGVTQTPRYLIKTRGQQVTLSCSPISGHRSVSWYQQTPGQGLQFLFEYFSETQRNKGNFPGRFSGRQFSNSRSEMNVSTLELGDSALYLCASSPDRPDGEQYFGPGTRLTVT.

This chain connects TRBV7-2 to TRBJ2-1; 9 bases match TRBD2. This CDR3 region has 15 residues. Germline CDR1 and CDR2: SGHTA and FQGNSA. V dropped 6 bases and J dropped 1; count of bases not matched to a gene: 4. CDR3 residues: CASSKSGGSYNEQFF. CDR3 nucleotide sequence: TGTGCCAGCAGTAAGAGCGGGGGGTCCTACAATGAGCAGTTCTTC.

This chain connects TRBV3-1 (or the pseudogene TRBV3-2) to TRBJ2-5, with a weak D call TRBD1 (7 bases). The V end lost 4 bases, the J end lost 4 bases, and 19 bases lay between the germline ends. The CDR3 is made up of 16 amino acids. Germline V gene data show CDR1 as LGHDT and CDR2 as YNNKEL (reference sequence). CDR3 residues: CASSPEGRGRGETQYF. The CDR3 coding sequence is TGTGCCAGCAGCCCGGAGGGAAGGGGGCGCGGAGAGACCCAGTACTTC.

The gene calls are TRBV5-1 and TRBJ1-4; D remains ambiguous. The V and J ends lost 0 bases and 0 bases respectively, with 9 bases between them. Germline lookup yields CDR1 SGHRS and CDR2 YFSETQ. The CDR3 consists of 16 residues. CDR3 DNA sequence: TGCGCCAGCAGCTTGGGACAAGTAGCAACTAATGAAAAACTGTTTTTT. Translating gives CASSLGQVATNEKLFF. Full variable domain (remainder filled in from reference TRBV5-1 and TRBJ1-4): KAGVTQTPRYLIKTRGQQVTLSCSPISGHRSVSWYQQTPGQGLQFLFEYFSETQRNKGNFPGRFSGRQFSNSRSEMNVSTLELGDSALYLCASSLGQVATNEKLFFGSGTQLSVL.

This clone was observed at least ten times. V gene TRBV5-6 combines with J gene TRBJ2-3; possibly TRBD2 for D (5 bases). V lost 4 bases and J lost 3, with 18 bases in between. CDR1 and CDR2 (germline): SGHDT, YYEEEE. This CDR3 is 16 amino acids long. The CDR3 reads CASSPLGIGNTDTQYF. The CDR3 nucleotides are TGTGCCAGCAGCCCCCTTGGGATCGGGAATACAGATACGCAGTATTTT.

The chain recombines TRBV5-6 with TRBJ2-7, with 7 positions matching TRBD2. The V gene end was trimmed by 0 bases and the J gene end by 2 bases; junction bases not matched to a gene: 8. The length of the CDR3 is 16 residues. Germline V lookup: CDR1 SGHDT, CDR2 YYEEEE. CDR3 DNA sequence: TGTGCCAGCAGCTTGGGAGGGCTGGCGGGGGCCTACGAGCAGTACTTC. Its translation: CASSLGGLAGAYEQYF. The variable domain in full, completed from reference TRBV5-6 and TRBJ2-7, reads DAGVTQSPTHLIKTRGQQVTLRCSPKSGHDTVSWYQQALGQGPQFIFQYYEEEERQRGNFPDRFSGHQFPNYSSELNVNALLLGDSALYLCASSLGGLAGAYEQYFGPGTRLTVT.

This chain joins TRBV5-1 and TRBJ1-6; no firm D call. The CDR3 spans 12 residues. Trimming took 4 bases from V and 11 from J, leaving 10 bases between them. From germline, CDR1 is SGHRS and CDR2 YFSETQ. The CDR3 DNA is TGCGCCAGCAGCCCGAACGGGACACCCCTCCACTTT. Translated, it gives CASSPNGTPLHF.

This clone was seen just once. The J gene is TRBJ2-7, the V gene TRBV7-2; D is uncertain. Germline values: CDR1 SGHTA, CDR2 FQGNSA. This CDR3 has 14 amino acids. Trimming removed 1 base at V and 3 bases at J, with 10 bases between. The chain's CDR3 is CASSLVPNDYEQYF. CDR3 in DNA: TGTGCCAGCAGCTTAGTACCTAATGACTACGAGCAGTACTTC. The full variable domain, completed using reference TRBV7-2 and TRBJ2-7, is GAGVSQSPSNKVTEKGKDVELRCDPISGHTALYWYRQSLGQGLEFLIYFQGNSAPDKSGLPSDRFSAERTGGSVSTLTIQRTQQEDSAVYLCASSLVPNDYEQYFGPGTRLTVT.

The chain uses TRBV10-3 and TRBJ1-1; D is unresolved. Trimming cost V 3 bases and J 1 base, with 9 bases left between them. The CDR3 runs to 14 residues. The germline CDR1 and CDR2 sequences are ENHRY and SYGVKD. For the CDR3, the DNA is TGTGCCATCAGTGATAGCCTCCGGAACACTGAAGCTTTCTTT. It specifies CAISDSLRNTEAFF.

The chain links TRBV6-5 to TRBJ2-5; 9 bases match TRBD2. CDR3 length: 13 amino acids. With V trimmed by 10 bases and J by 9 bases, 12 bases remained unmatched. Germline CDR1 MNHEY, CDR2 SVGAGI. The CDR3: CATETSGFLSQYF. For the CDR3, the DNA is TGTGCCACCGAGACTAGCGGATTTTTGTCCCAGTACTTC.